This T cell receptor beta chain is from a study of T cells in Graves' hyperthyroidism and ophthalmopathy. Regions amplified from RNA transcripts were the TCR beta CDR3 regions. First-round RT-PCR targeting the TCR CDR3 was performed with the HTBI primer set. TCRdb re-called the multiplex PCR reads with MiXCR, one entry per CDR3 protein. The data show around 610,000 distinct CDR3 sequences, with roughly 14% seen just once and around 4.5% held by the top ten. Trimming shortened V by 8 bases and J by 5 bases, and 19 bases separated the two germline ends. The CDR3 has 15 residues. Germline-derived CDR1 and CDR2 are MNHEY and SMNVEV (reference sequence). This clonotype was recorded many times.

This receptor was identified in a woman aged 40-49 years with Graves' ophthalmopathy. This sequence joins TRBV27 and TRBJ1-5; tentative D call: TRBD1 (5 bases). Sequenced sample: blood. The CDR3 region is CASSTGGGGDQPQHF. CDR3 coding DNA: TGTGCCAGCTCCACCGGCGGCGGGGGGGATCAGCCCCAGCATTTT.